The entry below describes one TCR beta chain. Its target is unknown. PCR was performed a second time for about 7 to 11 cycles using a sample-barcoded 5' primer and a J-beta primer mix. CDR3-containing paired-end reads numbered at least 2.5 million in each sample. Using its own MiXCR run on the 5' RACE reads, TCRdb lists one record per CDR3 protein. The sample yields about 1.8 million distinct CDR3 sequences, about 50% seen once. This entry comes from a study of blood T cells in healthy people across ages. Findings of the study overall: Unsorted PBMCs ruled out conclusive naive versus antigen-experienced comparison. Considered underestimates were the diversity estimates obtained from one million T cells.

Per sample, a minimum of 6 million PBMCs were isolated. There are 12 residues in the CDR3. The V and J ends lost 6 bases and 5 bases respectively, with 10 bases between them. The germline CDR1 and CDR2 sequences are SNHLY and FYNNEI. Input material: blood. The rearrangement uses TRBV2 and TRBJ2-5, with D hard to call. The source is a woman aged 40-49 years in good health. The DNA of the CDR3 is TGTGCCAGCAGGGCTCCAAGGGAGACCCAGTACTTC. It is translated as CASRAPRETQYF.